The sequence of this T cell receptor (beta chain) was determined in a study of blood T cell repertoires in COVID-19. The overall study: The origin of the acute and convalescent COVID-19 samples was the United States, Italy and Spain. PBMCs, B-cell-depleted T cells, or T cells provided the cDNA or gDNA that made up the material.

The table lists this clone with a count of one. Participants were aged roughly 18 to 90 years, lived in 25 or so US areas, and enrolled virtually. Original handling: Amplifying reference gene primers gave estimates of nucleated cell counts. Sequencing used immunoSEQ multiplex PCR; TCRdb keeps in-frame clones, though not all of them. V and J calls plus clone size are reproduced from that table; the DNA served to infer D and trimming. The sample lists approximately 320,000 clones, roughly 89% seen once, with approximately 9% in the top ten. The sequence was obtained from a woman between 18 and 29 years old who had recovered from COVID-19. Sequencing was performed on PBMCs or T cells enriched from blood (not recorded which).

The CDR3 loop is CASSERLARGTGELFF. The DNA of the CDR3 is TGTGCCAGCAGTGAACGACTTGCTCGGGGCACCGGGGAGCTGTTTTTT. V usage is TRBV6-1 and J usage is TRBJ2-2; D possibly corresponds to TRBD2 (5 bases). The length of the CDR3 is 16 residues. The germline V gene has CDR1 MNHNS and CDR2 SASEGT. Trimming shortened V by 2 bases and J by 4 bases, and 14 bases separated the two germline ends.